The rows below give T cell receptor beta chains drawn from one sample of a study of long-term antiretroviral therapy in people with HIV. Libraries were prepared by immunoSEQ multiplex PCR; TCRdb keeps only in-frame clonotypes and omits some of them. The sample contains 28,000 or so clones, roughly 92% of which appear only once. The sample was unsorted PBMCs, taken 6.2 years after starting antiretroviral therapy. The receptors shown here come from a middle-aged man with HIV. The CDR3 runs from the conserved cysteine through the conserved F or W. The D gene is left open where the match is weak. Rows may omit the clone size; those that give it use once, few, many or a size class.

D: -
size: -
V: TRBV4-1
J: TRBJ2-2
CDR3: CASSPYMDDTGELFF
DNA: TGCGCCAGCAGCCCATACATGGACGACACCGGGGAGCTGTTTTTT

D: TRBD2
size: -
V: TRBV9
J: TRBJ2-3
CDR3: CASSEGTSGGVTQYF
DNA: TGTGCCAGCAGCGAAGGGACTAGCGGGGGGGTTACGCAGTATTTT

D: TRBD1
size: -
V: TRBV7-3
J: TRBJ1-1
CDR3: CASSSSKQGSTEAFF
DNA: TGTGCCAGCAGCTCAAGTAAACAGGGGAGCACTGAAGCTTTCTTT

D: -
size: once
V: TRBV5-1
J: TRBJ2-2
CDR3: CASSPGTLIAGELFF
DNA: TGCGCCAGCAGCCCAGGGACATTAATTGCCGGGGAGCTGTTTTTT

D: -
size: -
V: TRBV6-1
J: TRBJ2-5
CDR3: CASSEPGLGETQYF
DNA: TGTGCCAGCAGTGAACCAGGGCTGGGAGAGACCCAGTACTTC

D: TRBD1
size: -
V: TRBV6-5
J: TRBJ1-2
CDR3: CASSYGTGGAYGYTF
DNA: TGTGCCAGCAGTTACGGGACAGGGGGCGCCTATGGCTACACCTTC

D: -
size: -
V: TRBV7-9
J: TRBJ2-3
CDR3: CASSFTDTQYF
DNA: TGTGCCAGCAGCTTCACAGATACGCAGTATTTT

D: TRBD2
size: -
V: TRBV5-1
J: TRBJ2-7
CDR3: CASSLEVAGDEQYF
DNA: TGCGCCAGCAGCTTGGAGGTAGCGGGAGACGAGCAGTACTTC

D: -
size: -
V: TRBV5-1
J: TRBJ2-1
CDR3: CASSLPDNANNEQFF
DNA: TGCGCCAGCAGCCTCCCCGACAACGCCAACAATGAGCAGTTCTTC

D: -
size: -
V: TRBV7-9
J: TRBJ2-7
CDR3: CASFPLAGGSYEQYF
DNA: TGTGCCAGCTTCCCCTTGGCCGGGGGATCCTACGAGCAGTACTTC

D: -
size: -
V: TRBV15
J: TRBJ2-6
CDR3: CATSRDQGSGANVLTF
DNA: TGTGCCACCAGCAGAGATCAGGGGAGTGGGGCCAACGTCCTGACTTTC

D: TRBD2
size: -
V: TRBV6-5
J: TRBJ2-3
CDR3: CASRASGGLTDTQYF
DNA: TGTGCCAGCAGGGCGAGCGGGGGCCTCACAGATACGCAGTATTTT

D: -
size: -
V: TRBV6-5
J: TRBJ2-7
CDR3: CASRSTRGSYEQYF
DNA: TGTGCCAGCAGATCGACCCGAGGGTCCTACGAGCAGTACTTC

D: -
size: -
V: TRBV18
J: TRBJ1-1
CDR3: CASSGRSGDTEAFF
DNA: TGTGCCAGCTCGGGACGCTCTGGGGACACTGAAGCTTTCTTT

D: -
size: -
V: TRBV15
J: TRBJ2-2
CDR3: CATGRGGNTGELFF
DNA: TGTGCCACCGGCCGAGGGGGAAACACCGGGGAGCTGTTTTTT

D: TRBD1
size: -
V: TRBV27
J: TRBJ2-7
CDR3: CASSLRLGQGAYEQYF
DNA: TGTGCCAGCAGTTTGCGGCTGGGACAGGGAGCCTACGAGCAGTACTTC

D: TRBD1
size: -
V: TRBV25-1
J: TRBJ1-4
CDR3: CASTRTGGSEKLFF
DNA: TGTGCCAGCACCCGGACAGGGGGCAGTGAAAAACTGTTTTTT

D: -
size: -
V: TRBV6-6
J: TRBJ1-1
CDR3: CASSNPRAAGTEAFF
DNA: TGTGCCAGCAGTAACCCCCGGGCGGCCGGGACTGAAGCTTTCTTT

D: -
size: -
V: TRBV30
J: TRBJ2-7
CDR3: CAWSPDGGLYEQYF
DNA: TGTGCCTGGAGCCCCGATGGGGGATTATACGAGCAGTACTTC

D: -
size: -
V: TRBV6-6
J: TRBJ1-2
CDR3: CASNHGEANYGYTF
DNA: TGTGCCAGCAATCATGGGGAAGCTAACTATGGCTACACCTTC

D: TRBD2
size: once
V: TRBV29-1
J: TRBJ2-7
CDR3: CSVGQGGREQYF
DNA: TGCAGCGTAGGGCAGGGAGGGCGCGAGCAGTACTTC

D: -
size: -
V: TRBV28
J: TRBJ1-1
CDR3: CASSLSSVREAFF
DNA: TGTGCCAGCAGTTTATCTAGTGTCCGGGAAGCTTTCTTT